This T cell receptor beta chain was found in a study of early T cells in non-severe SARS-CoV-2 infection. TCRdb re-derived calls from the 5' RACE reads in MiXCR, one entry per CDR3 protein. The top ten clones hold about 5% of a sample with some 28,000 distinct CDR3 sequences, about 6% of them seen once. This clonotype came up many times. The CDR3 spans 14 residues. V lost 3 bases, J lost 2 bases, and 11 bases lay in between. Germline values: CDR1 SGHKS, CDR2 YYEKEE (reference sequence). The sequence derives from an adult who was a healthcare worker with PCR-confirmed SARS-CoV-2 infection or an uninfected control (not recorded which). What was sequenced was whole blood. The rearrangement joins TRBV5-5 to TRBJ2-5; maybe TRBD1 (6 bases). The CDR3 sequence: CASSSLQGQETQYF. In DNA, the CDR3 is TGTGCCAGCAGCTCCTTACAGGGACAAGAGACCCAGTACTTC.